This entry lists 26 T cell receptor beta chains sequenced from one sample in a study of T and B cells in COVID-19 patients. Each TRB amplification used roughly 220-550 ng of genomic DNA from blood. Multiplex PCR with BIOMED2 TRB-A/B primer pools amplified TRB rearrangements. TCRdb ran MiXCR on the multiplex PCR reads and lists one entry per CDR3 protein. Among some 15,000 distinct CDR3 sequences listed, about a quarter were seen once. Sequences were obtained from blood. These receptors originate from a human donor who had recovered from COVID-19.

This chain links TRBV10-3 with TRBJ2-1; D possibly matches TRBD1 or TRBD2 (5 bases each). The germline V and J ends were trimmed by 8 bases and 4 bases, with 15 bases remaining between them. The CDR3 is 14 residues long. The germline V gene has CDR1 ENHRY and CDR2 SYGVKD. CDR3 amino acids: CAISGATLYNEQFF. The CDR3, as DNA: TGTGCCATCTCCGGGGCCACCCTTTACAATGAGCAGTTCTTC.

This rearrangement joins TRBV5-1 to TRBJ2-3; maybe TRBD2 (6 bases). Trimming took 1 base from V and 3 from J, leaving 18 bases between them. The CDR3 has 17 amino acids. Per germline, CDR1 SGHRS and CDR2 YFSETQ. The CDR3 reads CASSLYSGGIGTDTQYF. CDR3 sequence (DNA): TGCGCCAGCAGCTTGTATTCTGGCGGGATCGGGACAGATACGCAGTATTTT.

The chain carries TRBV4-3 and TRBJ2-3; the D gene is possibly TRBD2 (6 bases). This CDR3 region has 15 residues. Trimming left V 1 base short and J 0 bases short, with 8 bases between. Germline CDR1 reads LGHNA; CDR2 reads YSLEER. CDR3 residues: CASSQVGGSTDTQYF. CDR3 sequence (DNA): TGCGCCAGCAGCCAAGTTGGGGGGAGCACAGATACGCAGTATTTT.

In nucleotides, the CDR3 is TGCAGTGCCCAAGGAAACCCGAACACTGAAGCTTTCTTT. This gives the protein CSAQGNPNTEAFF. This rearrangement joins TRBV20-1 to TRBJ1-1; no firm D call. Between the trimmed V and J ends, which lost 6 bases and 1 base, there was a span of 12 bases. The CDR3 totals 13 residues. Germline V CDR1 and CDR2: DFQATT, SNEGSKA (reference sequence).

The CDR3 region is CASSPSGSNYGYTF. Here the CDR3 DNA reads TGTGCCAGCAGCCCGTCCGGTTCAAACTATGGCTACACCTTC. V gene TRBV7-9 combines with J gene TRBJ1-2; D is uncertain. V was trimmed by 5 bases and J by 2 bases, leaving 12 bases between them. The CDR3 consists of 14 residues. CDR1 and CDR2 from the germline V gene are SEHNR and FQNEAQ (reference sequence).

This clonotype is deemed medium-sized. V usage is TRBV29-1 and J usage is TRBJ2-5, with D perhaps matching TRBD2 (6 bases). Germline V gene sequence: CDR1 SQVTM, CDR2 ANQGSEA. Between the trimmed V and J ends, which lost 1 base and 5 bases, there was a span of 17 bases. The CDR3 totals 15 residues. The CDR3 sequence is CSVEASREWLETQYF. In DNA form, the CDR3 reads TGCAGCGTTGAAGCGAGTCGGGAGTGGTTGGAGACCCAGTACTTC.

The rearrangement uses TRBV7-2 and TRBJ1-1; D unclear. The CDR3 contains 13 residues. The germline V and J ends were trimmed by 5 bases and 4 bases, with 11 bases remaining between them. The germline CDR1 and CDR2 sequences are SGHTA and FQGNSA. In nucleotides, the CDR3 is TGTGCCAGCAGCCCCGCCGTGGGCACTGAAGCTTTCTTT. It encodes CASSPAVGTEAFF.

The gene calls are TRBV12-3 or TRBV12-4 and TRBJ2-7; a weak D match, TRBD2 (5 bases). This CDR3 has 13 residues. Trimming stripped 4 bases from V and 6 bases from J, with 13 bases between. The CDR3 here is CASSYRTALEQYF. CDR3 in DNA: TGTGCCAGCAGTTACCGGACTGCACTCGAGCAGTACTTC.

This clonotype has only a few counts. The chain joins TRBV6-5 to TRBJ1-2; tentative D call: TRBD1 (5 bases). The CDR3 covers 12 residues. From germline, CDR1 is MNHEY and CDR2 SVGAGI. The V and J ends lost 10 bases and 3 bases respectively, with 12 bases between them. Written as DNA, the CDR3 is TGTGCCACCAACCGGGGGGACTATGGCTACACCTTC. Protein sequence: CATNRGDYGYTF.

In its sample, this clonotype is medium-sized (0.01 to 0.1%). The chain is built from TRBV27 and TRBJ2-7; D is perhaps TRBD2 (5 bases). Germline CDR1 and CDR2: MNHEY and SMNVEV (reference sequence). CDR3 length: 13 amino acids. The V end lost 9 bases, the J end lost 0 bases, and 12 bases lay between the germline ends. The CDR3 region has the DNA TGTGCCAGTTCAGCGGTTGTCTCCTACGAGCAGTACTTC. Translating it yields CASSAVVSYEQYF.

In the case of this clonotype: A much larger clone is a single base away; this may be a read error. V gene TRBV19 combines with J gene TRBJ1-5; tentatively, D is TRBD1 (5 bases). From germline, CDR1 is LNHDA and CDR2 SQIVND (reference sequence). Trimming took off 7 bases at V and 4 bases at J, with 26 bases between the two ends. The CDR3 is made up of 18 amino acids. Here the CDR3 reads CASKGWGPGPSTNQPQHF. CDR3 DNA sequence: TGTGCCAGTAAGGGGTGGGGCCCGGGGCCGTCGACTAATCAGCCCCAGCATTTT.

The V and J genes are TRBV12-3 or TRBV12-4 and TRBJ1-5, with 7 bases fitting TRBD1. The CDR3 is 15 amino acids. V trimming: 6 bases; J trimming: 3 bases; junction bases outside the gene matches: 8. The CDR3 DNA follows: TGTGCCAGCAGGCCCAACAGGGGTATCAATCAGCCCCAGCATTTT. Translating gives CASRPNRGINQPQHF.

In its sample, this clonotype is medium-sized. The rearrangement joins TRBV29-1 to TRBJ1-4; D possibly corresponds to TRBD1 (6 bases). Germline CDR1 SQVTM, CDR2 ANQGSEA. This CDR3 is 17 amino acids long. V was cut by 4 bases and J by 1 base, with 19 bases left in between. CDR3 coding DNA: TGCAGCGTTGCCTGGACAGCAAGACTCGGAACTAATGAAAAACTGTTTTTT. The encoded protein is CSVAWTARLGTNEKLFF.

This chain connects TRBV7-2 to TRBJ1-1; D may be TRBD1 (5 bases). The CDR3 contains 12 residues. V was clipped by 5 bases and J by 10 bases, with 14 bases between them. CDR1 is SGHTA, CDR2 FQGNSA, per germline. CDR3 sequence: CASSQGGIGAFF. CDR3 nucleotides: TGTGCCAGCAGCCAGGGAGGGATTGGAGCTTTCTTT.

V usage is TRBV7-9 and J usage is TRBJ2-5; D assignment may be TRBD1 or TRBD2 (5 bases each). This CDR3 region has 13 residues. Trimming removed 5 bases at V and 3 bases at J, with 10 bases between. Germline CDR1 reads SEHNR; CDR2 reads FQNEAQ (reference sequence). The CDR3 nucleotides are TGTGCCAGCAGCCCTAGGGGAGAAGAGACCCAGTACTTC. Translation gives CASSPRGEETQYF.

V usage is TRBV18 and J usage is TRBJ1-2, with D perhaps matching TRBD1 (5 bases). The CDR3 loop spans 15 amino acids. Trimming took off 2 bases at V and 2 bases at J, with 12 bases between the two ends. Germline CDR1 is KGHSH and CDR2 is LQKENI. CDR3 DNA sequence: TGTGCCAGCTCACCAATTTTGGACAAGAACTATGGCTACACCTTC. Amino acid sequence: CASSPILDKNYGYTF.

The rearrangement links TRBV6-2 or TRBV6-3 to TRBJ1-1; D may be TRBD1 (5 bases). The CDR3 contains 16 residues. Trimming removed 6 bases from V and 2 bases from J, with 19 bases in between. Germline V gene data show CDR1 as MNHEY and CDR2 as SVGEGT. Here the CDR3 reads CASRSAIGGINTEAFF. DNA for the CDR3: TGTGCCAGCAGATCCGCGATTGGGGGGATTAACACTGAAGCTTTCTTT.

This clonotype was detected only once. With a much larger clone just one base away, this may be a read error. V is TRBV6-9 and J is TRBJ2-7, with D perhaps matching TRBD1 (6 bases). Trimming pared 7 bases from V and 3 bases from J, leaving 16 bases between. In germline, CDR1 is MNHGY, CDR2 SVAAGI. There are 14 residues in the CDR3. CDR3 DNA sequence: TGTGCCAGCATTGAAGCGTACAGGGTCTACGAGCAGTACTTC. Its protein product is CASIEAYRVYEQYF.

This clonotype is medium-sized in the sample. This rearrangement joins TRBV27 to TRBJ2-3, with a possible D match to TRBD2 (6 bases). CDR1 and CDR2 from the germline V gene are MNHEY and SMNVEV (reference sequence). The V end was cut by 3 bases, the J end by 4 bases, with 8 bases between. This CDR3 has 13 amino acids. CDR3 loop: CASSFPGADTQYF. For the CDR3, the DNA is TGTGCCAGCAGTTTCCCGGGGGCAGATACGCAGTATTTT.

This chain joins TRBV11-2 and TRBJ1-5; unclear D gene. CDR3 length: 14 amino acids. The V end was cut by 4 bases, the J end by 8 bases, with 15 bases between. Germline CDR1 reads SGHAT; CDR2 reads FQNNGV. CDR3 protein: CASSSLPDREPQHF. The CDR3 DNA is TGTGCCAGCAGCTCGCTACCCGACCGGGAGCCCCAGCATTTT.

The genes are TRBV20-1 and TRBJ1-2; the D gene is possibly TRBD1 (6 bases). CDR3 length equals 12 residues. Germline V gene data show CDR1 as DFQATT and CDR2 as SNEGSKA (reference sequence). The V end lost 5 bases, the J end lost 3 bases, and 10 bases lay between the germline ends. For the CDR3, the DNA is TGCAGTGCTGTGACAGGCGACTATGGCTACACCTTC. Translating gives CSAVTGDYGYTF.

The rearrangement joins TRBV6-5 to TRBJ1-3, with D possibly matching TRBD1 (5 bases). This CDR3 contains 16 residues. Germline CDR1 MNHEY, CDR2 SVGAGI. V lost 0 bases and J lost 3, with 12 bases in between. CDR3: CASSYSGGFGGNTIYF. Here the CDR3 DNA reads TGTGCCAGCAGTTACTCCGGGGGGTTTGGTGGAAACACCATATATTTT.

The rearrangement links TRBV19 to TRBJ1-6; possibly TRBD1 for D (6 bases). Trimming left V 6 bases short and J 1 base short, with 19 bases between. The germline CDR1 and CDR2 sequences are LNHDA and SQIVND (reference sequence). The CDR3 is 18 residues long. This chain's CDR3 is CASRREAGGRSYNSPLHF. CDR3 nucleotide sequence: TGTGCCAGTAGAAGGGAAGCGGGGGGCCGGTCCTATAATTCACCCCTCCACTTT.

This chain uses TRBV6-1 with TRBJ1-3; weak D call: TRBD1 (6 bases). Trimming left V 0 bases short and J 1 base short, with 13 bases between. Per germline, CDR1 MNHNS and CDR2 SASEGT. The CDR3 runs to 17 residues. Here the CDR3 reads CASSEALGASSGNTIYF. CDR3 nucleotides: TGTGCCAGCAGTGAAGCGCTGGGGGCCAGTTCTGGAAACACCATATATTTT.

This clonotype appeared a few times. This rearrangement joins TRBV7-9 to TRBJ1-2, with a weak D call TRBD1 (5 bases). This CDR3 has 14 residues. In germline, CDR1 is SEHNR, CDR2 FQNEAQ (reference sequence). Trimming removed 1 base from V and 7 bases from J, with 13 bases in between. The CDR3: CASSLESLGGGYTF. The CDR3 nucleotides are TGTGCCAGCAGCTTAGAGTCTCTTGGGGGTGGCTACACCTTC.

This clonotype has only a few counts. The chain joins TRBV6-5 to TRBJ1-1, with D unclear. CDR1 and CDR2 from the germline V gene are MNHEY and SVGAGI. The CDR3 is 13 amino acids. The DNA for the CDR3 is TGTGCTACTCACGTCGGCCGGGTCACTGAAGCTTTCTTT. Translating gives CATHVGRVTEAFF.